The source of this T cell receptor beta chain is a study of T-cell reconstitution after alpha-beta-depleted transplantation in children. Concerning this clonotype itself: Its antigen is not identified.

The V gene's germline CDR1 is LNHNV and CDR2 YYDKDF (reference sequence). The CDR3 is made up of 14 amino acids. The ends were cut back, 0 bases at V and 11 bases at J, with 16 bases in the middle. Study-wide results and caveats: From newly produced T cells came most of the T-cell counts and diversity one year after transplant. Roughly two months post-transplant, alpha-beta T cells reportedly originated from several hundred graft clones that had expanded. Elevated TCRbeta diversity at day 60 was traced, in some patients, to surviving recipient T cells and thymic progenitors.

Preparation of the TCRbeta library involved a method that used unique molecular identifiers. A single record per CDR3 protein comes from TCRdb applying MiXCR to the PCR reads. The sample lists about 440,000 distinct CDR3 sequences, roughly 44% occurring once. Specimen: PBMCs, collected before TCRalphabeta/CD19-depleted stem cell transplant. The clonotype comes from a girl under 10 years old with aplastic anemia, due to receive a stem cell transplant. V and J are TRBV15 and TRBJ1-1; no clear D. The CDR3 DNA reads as TGTGCCACCAGCAGAGATCGCGTCCGACGTCCGGCTTTCTTT. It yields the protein CATSRDRVRRPAFF.